The T cell receptor beta chain under discussion was sequenced for a study of blood T cells in healthy people across ages. Germline-derived CDR1 and CDR2 are SGHAT and FQNNGV. Germline trimming cut 5 bases from V and 8 bases from J; bases unmatched to any gene: 10. The CDR3 sequence is 16 residues long. Together with a sample-barcoded 5' primer, a J-beta primer mix was included in a second PCR lasting roughly 6 to 12 cycles. One entry per CDR3 protein results from TCRdb running MiXCR on the 5' RACE reads. There are about 780,000 distinct CDR3 sequences in the sample; 20% to 30% occur only once, and approximately 2.9% lies in the top ten. This sample was shared with a second study, whose subject was T cells of mothers and their children. As reported in that work: Each mother gave over 8 million TCR beta CDR3 reads; each child, several million.

This TCR was sampled from a boy younger than 18 in good health. The chain employs TRBV11-2 and TRBJ2-1; the match to TRBD2 covers 12 bases. The sequencing sample was made of blood. The CDR3 DNA reads TGTGCCAGCAGCAGACTAGGACTAGCGGGACGAGATGAGCAGTTCTTC. This sequence encodes CASSRLGLAGRDEQFF.